The sequence of this T cell receptor beta chain was determined in a study of CD8+ T cells in alopecia areata. Findings of the study overall: TCRs were shared less clearly across patients than in mice, possibly for HLA-related reasons.

About this clone itself: The antigen remains undetermined.

Trimming took 5 bases from V and 3 from J, leaving 14 bases between them. This CDR3 has 15 amino acids. Germline V gene lookup returns CDR1 SEHNR and CDR2 FQNEAQ (reference sequence). After isolation, RNA underwent reverse transcription to generate cDNA as the sequencing template. Measured with immunoSEQ multiplex PCR; TCRdb has only the in-frame clones, and not every one. The sample records about 110,000 clones, around 55% being singletons. Specimen: CD8+ T cells sorted from blood. The gene calls are TRBV7-9 and TRBJ2-4, with D perhaps matching TRBD1 (6 bases). The clonotype originates from a human donor in good health. CDR3 region: CASSHPSGDKNIQYF. The CDR3 bases are TGTGCCAGCAGCCATCCCTCAGGGGACAAAAACATTCAGTACTTC.